This record concerns one TCR beta chain sequence. Enrolled during active infection, Seattle patients were then followed longitudinally. Per the authors' pipeline: Amplified reference gene primers provided the basis for estimating nucleated cell counts. Generated by immunoSEQ multiplex PCR, the TCRdb table keeps only in-frame clones and is missing some. From that table come the V and J calls and clone size; the DNA was used to work out D and trimming. Of about 160,000 clones listed, more than 75% are singletons. The CDR3 is 15 amino acids. Trimming at V came to 5 bases and at J to 1 base, leaving 6 bases not matched to a gene. Germline CDR1 MDHEN, CDR2 SYDVKM. This record belongs to a study of blood T cell repertoires in COVID-19. In the study overall: Some COVID-19 samples were acute and others convalescent; all came from the United States, Italy and Spain.

Specimen: peripheral blood. The clonotype was recovered from a woman in her seventies with COVID-19, enrolled during active disease. The chain recombines TRBV28 with TRBJ2-3; 7 bases fit TRBD1. CDR3 in amino acids: CASSENRGGTDTQYF. The DNA of the CDR3 is TGTGCCAGCAGTGAAAACAGGGGTGGCACAGATACGCAGTATTTT.